These 32 T cell receptor beta chains share one sample of origin, sequenced in a study of CD8+CD57+ T cells in acquired aplastic anemia. In patients chosen for sequencing, flow cytometry had shown CD8+CD57+ cell expansion. Genomic DNA acted as the template from which TCR beta VDJ combination and CDR3 sequence profiling were carried out. Each CDR3 protein gets one entry after TCRdb re-called the reads with MiXCR. The sample has over 150,000 distinct CDR3 sequences, about 52% seen once. The sequenced sample consisted of sorted CD4+, CD8+, or CD8+CD57+ T cells (not recorded which) from PBMCs. The receptors come from a human donor with aplastic anemia.

This clonotype was detected many times. V usage is TRBV4-1 and J usage is TRBJ2-7; either TRBD1 or TRBD2 may supply D (5 bases each). The CDR3 is made up of 17 amino acids. The germline V and J ends were trimmed by 0 bases and 0 bases, with 15 bases remaining between them. CDR1 and CDR2 (germline): MGHRA, YSYEKL. CDR3 in DNA: TGCGCCAGCAGCCAAGATGTGAGGGGACGCGCCTCCTACGAGCAGTACTTC. Its protein is CASSQDVRGRASYEQYF.

Ten or more counts support this clonotype. The chain joins TRBV19 to TRBJ2-5; D gene ambiguous. Germline lookup yields CDR1 LNHDA and CDR2 SQIVND (reference sequence). The V end was cut by 3 bases, the J end by 2 bases, with 7 bases between. The CDR3 is made up of 13 amino acids. The CDR3 sequence: CASSMVIQETQYF. The CDR3, as DNA: TGTGCCAGTAGTATGGTCATACAAGAGACCCAGTACTTC. Supplemented by reference TRBV19 and TRBJ2-5, the full variable domain reads DGGITQSPKYLFRKEGQNVTLSCEQNLNHDAMYWYRQDPGQGLRLIYYSQIVNDFQKGDIAEGYSVSREKKESFPLTVTSAQKNPTAFYLCASSMVIQETQYFGPGTRLLVL.

The chain joins TRBV9 to TRBJ2-7; tentative D call: TRBD1 (6 bases). Trimming removed 4 bases at V and 2 bases at J, with 13 bases between. CDR1 and CDR2 (germline): SGDLS, YYNGEE. The CDR3 contains 14 residues. The CDR3 loop is CASSQQGIAYEQYF. The CDR3 DNA is TGTGCCAGCAGCCAACAGGGAATTGCCTACGAGCAGTACTTC.

The V call is TRBV7-8, the J call TRBJ2-7; D uncertain. V was trimmed by 6 bases and J by 6 bases, leaving 9 bases between them. The CDR3 extends over 11 amino acids. CDR1 and CDR2 from the germline V gene are SGHVS and FQNEAQ. The CDR3 DNA sequence: TGTGCCAGCAGAACAGCCGGCGAGCAGTACTTC. Translated, it gives CASRTAGEQYF.

The J gene is TRBJ1-4, the V gene TRBV4-3; the match to TRBD1 covers 8 bases. Losses at the gene ends were 0 bases for V and 7 bases for J; bases not matched to a gene: 7. CDR1 is LGHNA, CDR2 YSLEER, per germline. The CDR3 spans 16 residues. This chain's CDR3 is CASSQDRRGRGEKLFF. The CDR3 nucleotides are TGCGCCAGCAGCCAAGATCGCAGGGGGCGAGGTGAAAAACTGTTTTTT.

V usage is TRBV2 and J usage is TRBJ2-2; the D gene is possibly TRBD1 (5 bases). The length of the CDR3 is 15 residues. Germline CDR1 SNHLY, CDR2 FYNNEI. Trimming removed 7 bases from V and 4 bases from J, with 16 bases in between. The CDR3 region is CASTPQQTVTGELFF. DNA of the CDR3: TGTGCCAGCACCCCTCAACAGACAGTCACCGGGGAGCTGTTTTTT.

V usage is TRBV10-3 and J usage is TRBJ1-6; D is perhaps TRBD1 (5 bases). CDR3 length: 13 amino acids. The ends were cut back, 5 bases at V and 8 bases at J, with 10 bases in the middle. Germline assignment: CDR1 ENHRY and CDR2 SYGVKD. The CDR3 loop is CAISRDGYSPLHF. The CDR3 DNA reads as TGTGCCATCAGTAGGGACGGTTATTCACCCCTCCACTTT.

As regards this clonotype: A much larger clone lies a single base off, so this may be a read error. J is TRBJ2-2 and V is TRBV12-3 or TRBV12-4; D may match TRBD1 or TRBD2 (5 bases each). CDR3 length equals 14 residues. The CDR3: CASSSPTGTGDLFF. DNA for the CDR3: TGTGCCAGCAGTTCGCCGACCGGAACCGGGGACCTGTTTTTT.

This clonotype was observed many times. The rearrangement uses TRBV12-3 or TRBV12-4 and TRBJ2-7; D call uncertain. The V end lost 6 bases, the J end lost 3 bases, and 9 bases lay between the germline ends. The length of the CDR3 is 12 residues. For the CDR3, the DNA is TGTGCCAGCAGCCCAATTCTCTACGAGCAGTACTTC. This gives the protein CASSPILYEQYF.

The V call is TRBV2, the J call TRBJ2-5; D tentatively fits TRBD1 or TRBD2 (6 bases each). CDR3 length: 14 amino acids. CDR1 and CDR2 (germline): SNHLY, FYNNEI. V dropped 6 bases and J dropped 5 bases, with 16 bases sitting between them. The CDR3 protein is CASSWVGGGETQYF. DNA for the CDR3: TGTGCCAGCAGCTGGGTGGGGGGCGGGGAGACCCAGTACTTC.

This clonotype occurred once. CDR3 protein: CASSEGTLGSTQYF. The CDR3 coding sequence is TGTGCCAGCAGTGAAGGGACTTTGGGGAGCACCCAGTACTTC. V usage is TRBV6-1 and J usage is TRBJ2-5; a weak D match, TRBD2 (5 bases). The CDR3 is 14 amino acids. Trimming left V 1 base short and J 8 bases short, with 14 bases between. In germline, CDR1 is MNHNS, CDR2 SASEGT.

Turning to this clonotype: This sequence may be a read error, since a much larger clone differs from it by one base. V gene TRBV20-1 combines with J gene TRBJ1-1, with D uncertain. Germline V gene lookup returns CDR1 DFQATT and CDR2 SNEGSKA (reference sequence). The CDR3 has 20 residues. V lost 0 bases and J lost 6, with 32 bases in between. DNA for the CDR3: TGCAGTGCTAGAGATCCGGTGACTCGAGCCGGTTTCAAGGTTAGGGCTGAAGCTTTCTTT. Protein: CSARDPVTRAGFKVRAEAFF.

This clonotype was detected only once. The chain combines TRBV12-3 or TRBV12-4 with TRBJ2-7; D gene uncertain. The germline V and J ends were trimmed by 5 bases and 6 bases, with 14 bases remaining between them. The CDR3 totals 13 residues. The DNA of the CDR3 is TGTGCCAGCAGTCCTAATGCCTGGGGCGAGCAGTACTTC. Translation gives CASSPNAWGEQYF.

Concerning this clonotype: A much larger clone lies one base from this, so it may be a read error. The gene calls are TRBV9 and TRBJ2-2; 7 nucleotides match TRBD1. This CDR3 has 15 amino acids. Germline V gene sequence: CDR1 SGDLS, CDR2 YYNGEE. CDR3 bases: TGTGCCAGCAGCCTAGGACAGGCGAACACCGAGGAGCTGTTTTTT. Translating gives CASSLGQANTEELFF.

In its sample, this clonotype was seen many times. The V call is TRBV20-1, the J call TRBJ2-7, with 10 positions matching TRBD1. V shed 6 bases, J shed 2 bases, and the junction held 10 bases outside the gene matches. The CDR3 is made up of 15 amino acids. Germline V gene data show CDR1 as DFQATT and CDR2 as SNEGSKA (reference sequence). The CDR3 loop reads CSAPAVGTGAYEQYF. In nucleotides, the CDR3 is TGCAGTGCCCCGGCCGTGGGGACAGGGGCCTACGAGCAGTACTTC.

This chain links TRBV11-1 with TRBJ2-1, with D maybe TRBD2 (6 bases). Germline CDR1 reads SGHAT; CDR2 reads FQDESV (reference sequence). The CDR3 totals 14 residues. Trimming stripped 0 bases from V and 8 bases from J, with 11 bases between. The DNA of the CDR3 is TGTGCCAGCAGCTTAGCGGCTAGCGTCGATGAGCAGTTCTTC. It translates to CASSLAASVDEQFF.

This clonotype was observed a handful of times. The rearrangement joins TRBV20-1 to TRBJ2-6, with D maybe TRBD1 (5 bases). CDR1 and CDR2 (germline): DFQATT, SNEGSKA (reference sequence). The CDR3 has 14 residues. The CDR3 loop is CSQDQGSGANVLTF. The CDR3 DNA reads TGCAGCCAAGATCAGGGCTCTGGGGCCAACGTCCTGACTTTC.

CDR3 residues: CAISALRGLQSYEQYF. The CDR3, as DNA: TGTGCCATCAGTGCTCTCAGGGGTCTTCAATCCTACGAGCAGTACTTC. V usage is TRBV10-3 and J usage is TRBJ2-7, with a possible D match to TRBD1 (6 bases). This CDR3 comprises 16 residues. Germline CDR1 is ENHRY and CDR2 is SYGVKD. V lost 4 bases and J 1 base, leaving 17 bases between the germline ends.

In this sample, this clonotype turned up many times. The chain links TRBV6-1 to TRBJ2-1; TRBD1 matches 7 bases. The CDR3 has 14 amino acids. Germline V CDR1 and CDR2: MNHNS, SASEGT. V lost 6 bases and J lost 15; bases outside the gene matches: 17. CDR3 coding DNA: TGTGCCAGCAGCGTACCGGGGCAACAGGGGTCTCGGTTCTTC. Residues: CASSVPGQQGSRFF.

This clonotype was seen repeatedly, ten times or more. V gene TRBV11-2 combines with J gene TRBJ1-6; D perhaps matches TRBD1 (5 bases). The CDR3 totals 14 residues. Germline-derived CDR1 and CDR2 are SGHAT and FQNNGV. V shed 2 bases and J shed 8 bases, with 10 bases lying between them. The CDR3 loop is CASSLRGEDSPLHF. The CDR3 DNA is TGTGCCAGCAGCTTAAGAGGGGAAGATTCACCCCTCCACTTT.

Note on this clonotype: A much larger clone sits a single nucleotide away, making a read error possible. The chain has TRBV5-1 and TRBJ2-3; TRBD2 aligns across 11 bases. CDR3 size: 15 residues. The trim removed 4 bases at V and 6 bases at J, leaving 7 bases unmatched. In germline, CDR1 is SGHRS, CDR2 YFSETQ. CDR3 in amino acids: CASSLLAGGRDTQYF. CDR3 coding DNA: TGCGCCAGCAGCCTCCTAGCGGGGGGACGCGATACGCAGTATTTT.

The CDR3 nucleotides read TGCAGCGCAAAACTACAGGGGGCTTCGGCCACAGATACGCAGTATTTT. Protein product: CSAKLQGASATDTQYF. The V and J genes are TRBV29-1 and TRBJ2-3; 9 nucleotides line up with TRBD1. This CDR3 is 16 amino acids long. V dropped 7 bases and J dropped 2; count of bases not matched to a gene: 13. Germline V gives CDR1 SQVTM, CDR2 ANQGSEA.

This clonotype came up many times. V gene TRBV7-9 combines with J gene TRBJ2-7, with TRBD1 matching over 7 bases. V gave up 5 bases and J gave up 6 bases; unmatched junction bases: 10. This CDR3 has 14 residues. Germline V gene sequence: CDR1 SEHNR, CDR2 FQNEAQ (reference sequence). CDR3 sequence reads: CASSPRQGASEQYF. In nucleotides, the CDR3 is TGTGCCAGCAGCCCAAGACAGGGTGCCAGCGAGCAGTACTTC.

V usage is TRBV7-9 and J usage is TRBJ1-1; D uncertain. Trimming removed 8 bases at V and 6 bases at J, with 4 bases between. This CDR3 has 9 residues. Germline CDR1 and CDR2: SEHNR and FQNEAQ (reference sequence). DNA for the CDR3: TGTGCCAGCGGGGCTGAAGCTTTCTTT. It encodes CASGAEAFF.

At least ten counts were recorded for this clonotype. The J gene is TRBJ1-2, the V gene TRBV20-1, with 9 bases matching TRBD1. The J segment lost 5 bases and the V segment lost 3 bases, leaving 4 bases of the junction unmatched. Germline V gene data show CDR1 as DFQATT and CDR2 as SNEGSKA (reference sequence). There are 13 residues in the CDR3. As DNA, the CDR3 is TGCAGTGCTAGGGGGGACAGGGTTTATGGCTACACCTTC. Translated: CSARGDRVYGYTF.

The sample holds many counts of this clonotype. The chain is built from TRBV5-1 and TRBJ2-3; D ambiguous. This CDR3 has 14 residues. Germline V gene lookup returns CDR1 SGHRS and CDR2 YFSETQ. The V gene lost 0 bases and the J gene lost 4 bases, with 9 bases spanning the gap. In DNA form, the CDR3 reads TGCGCCAGCAGCTTGGAAGCGCTCGCAGATACGCAGTATTTT. Translated, it gives CASSLEALADTQYF.

The chain has TRBV19 and TRBJ1-5; 7 bases match TRBD1. The V segment lost 10 bases and the J segment 3 bases; nucleotides outside the gene matches: 3. Germline assignment: CDR1 LNHDA and CDR2 SQIVND (reference sequence). The CDR3 contains 12 residues. Here the CDR3 reads CATGTVNQPQHF. DNA of the CDR3: TGTGCCACTGGGACAGTCAATCAGCCCCAGCATTTT. Using reference TRBV19 and TRBJ1-5 for the parts outside the CDR3, the full variable domain is DGGITQSPKYLFRKEGQNVTLSCEQNLNHDAMYWYRQDPGQGLRLIYYSQIVNDFQKGDIAEGYSVSREKKESFPLTVTSAQKNPTAFYLCATGTVNQPQHFGDGTRLSIL.

This clonotype was recorded only once. The chain is built from TRBV10-3 and TRBJ1-3; unclear D gene. Trimming stripped 6 bases from V and 0 bases from J, with 12 bases between. Germline loops: CDR1 ENHRY, CDR2 SYGVKD. The CDR3 length is 15 residues. CDR3 nucleotides: TGTGCCATCAGCGTCGGCCCTAGCTCTGGAAACACCATATATTTT. The encoded protein is CAISVGPSSGNTIYF.

J is TRBJ2-7 and V is TRBV7-9; 9 nucleotides match TRBD1. V gave up 4 bases and J gave up 0 bases; unmatched junction bases: 4. The length of the CDR3 is 15 residues. Germline lookup yields CDR1 SEHNR and CDR2 FQNEAQ (reference sequence). For the CDR3, the DNA is TGTGCCAGCAGCTCCCGGGACAGGGACTCCTACGAGCAGTACTTC. Its protein is CASSSRDRDSYEQYF.

This clonotype was detected a few times. The chain recombines TRBV19 with TRBJ1-6, with D maybe TRBD1 (6 bases). This CDR3 region has 12 residues. Looked up from germline, CDR1 is LNHDA and CDR2 is SQIVND (reference sequence). The V and J ends lost 5 bases and 8 bases respectively, with 7 bases between them. CDR3 amino acids: CASSYRDSPLHF. The CDR3 bases are TGTGCCAGTAGTTACAGGGATTCACCCCTCCACTTT.

V gene TRBV6-1 combines with J gene TRBJ2-1; TRBD1 matches 7 bases. The germline CDR1 and CDR2 sequences are MNHNS and SASEGT. J gave up 3 bases and V 8 bases, and 7 bases lay outside the gene matches. The CDR3 runs 14 residues. The CDR3 DNA reads as TGTGCCAGCGGCCGGGACAGACTCTACAATGAGCAGTTCTTC. Residues: CASGRDRLYNEQFF.

V and J are TRBV7-8 and TRBJ1-2; D is ambiguous. Germline V gene sequence: CDR1 SGHVS, CDR2 FQNEAQ. CDR3 size: 13 residues. V was cut by 2 bases and J by 3 bases, with 7 bases left in between. The CDR3 loop is CASSLRRHYGYTF. In nucleotides, the CDR3 is TGTGCCAGCAGCTTACGACGGCACTATGGCTACACCTTC.